These 24 T cell receptor beta chains came from one sample sequenced in a study of tissue T cells after allogeneic stem cell transplantation. The repertoire was sequenced with immunoSEQ multiplex PCR; TCRdb's copy has only in-frame clones and lacks some. The top ten hold over 0.85% of the sample, which has about 17,000 clones, under 80% seen once. Sequenced: spleen. These receptors were obtained from a female BALB/c mouse in good health. These mice share the MHC haplotype H2-d.

On this clone: The gene symbols are mouse symbols. The CDR3 goes on 1 residue after the read ends, and that part is filled in from the germline J gene. The J gene is TRBJ1-6, the V gene TRBV4, with D perhaps matching TRBD1 (6 bases). TRBJ1-6 is treated as an ORF (open reading frame) with a function not yet certain. V shed 3 bases and J shed 7 bases, with 10 bases lying between them. Germline V lookup: CDR1 LGHDT, CDR2 YNNKQL (reference sequence). The CDR3 totals 14 residues. CDR3 DNA, as far as it was read: TGTGCCAGCAGCTATGGGGGCCGGAATTCGCCCCTCTAC. This gives the protein CASSYGGRNSPLY. The entire CDR3 sequence reads CASSYGGRNSPLYF.

Remarks on this clone: Gene names and germline refer to mouse. The DNA ends 1 residue before the CDR3 does, and the rest of the CDR3 is filled in from the germline J gene. The chain joins TRBV31 to TRBJ1-1; weak D call: TRBD1 (6 bases). Looked up from germline, CDR1 is GKSSPN and CDR2 is SITVG. Trimming pared 3 bases from V and 1 base from J, leaving 12 bases between. This CDR3 has 14 amino acids. The CDR3 here is CAWSTGTINTEVFF. CDR3 DNA, as far as it was read: TGTGCCTGGAGCACCGGGACAATAAACACAGAAGTCTTC.

As regards this clone: Any gene name here is a mouse gene name. Sequencing ends 1 residue short of the CDR3 end; the germline J gene provides the rest. The J gene is TRBJ2-5, the V gene TRBV19; D is ambiguous. With 4 bases removed from V and 3 bases from J, the gap between germline ends came to 12 bases. CDR3 length: 14 residues. Per the germline V gene, CDR1 is FNHDT and CDR2 is SITEND (reference sequence). CDR3 bases read: TGTGCCAGCAGTCCAGCCCACCCTCAAGACACCCAGTAC. Translated, it gives CASSPAHPQDTQY. Given in full, the CDR3 is CASSPAHPQDTQYF.

About this clone itself: Gene names refer to mouse genes. The read gets to within 1 residue of the CDR3 end, and the germline J gene fills in the rest. The rearrangement uses TRBV1 and TRBJ2-7; TRBD1 might be the D (6 bases). Trimming removed 0 bases at V and 5 bases at J, with 11 bases between. This CDR3 is 14 amino acids long. CDR1 and CDR2 (germline): NSQYPW, LRSPGD (reference sequence). Partial CDR3 DNA: TGCACCTGCAGTGCAGATAACAGGGACCATGAACAGTAC. Translated, it gives CTCSADNRDHEQY. The full CDR3 is CTCSADNRDHEQYF.

As to this clone: Gene names follow the mouse nomenclature. The read terminates 1 residue ahead of where the CDR3 ends, so the germline J gene completes it. The chain uses TRBV29 and TRBJ1-4; 7 nucleotides align to TRBD1. Germline V gene sequence: CDR1 MSHET, CDR2 SYDVDS. V lost 4 bases, J lost 11 bases, and 10 bases stayed unmatched. The CDR3 contains 14 residues. CDR3 bases read: TGTGCTAGCAGTTCCTCACAGGGGAAGAGGAGATTATTT. This gives the protein CASSSSQGKRRLF. The complete CDR3 protein is CASSSSQGKRRLFF.

As to this clone: Mouse gene names apply. The CDR3 is cut off 1 residue early in the read; its end comes from the germline J gene. The J gene is TRBJ2-5, the V gene TRBV13-1; no reliable D call. V dropped 0 bases and J dropped 2 bases, with 1 base sitting between them. The CDR3 sequence is 12 residues long. Germline CDR1 reads NSHNY; CDR2 reads SYGAGN. CDR3 region: CASSDAQDTQYF. The sequenced CDR3 bases are TGTGCCAGCAGTGATGCCCAAGACACCCAGTAC.

About this clone: Mouse gene names and germline throughout. CDR3 in amino acids: CASSPGQNSGNTLYF. The CDR3 DNA, read in part, is TGTGCTAGCAGCCCGGGACAAAATTCTGGAAATACGCTCTAT. The genes are TRBV29 and TRBJ1-3; a weak D match, TRBD1 (6 bases). The read ends 1 residue early relative to the CDR3; the germline J gene fills the gap. The CDR3 loop spans 15 amino acids. Trimming removed 6 bases from V and 0 bases from J, with 12 bases in between. CDR1 is MSHET, CDR2 SYDVDS, per germline.

Concerning this clone itself: Gene names denote mouse genes. Read sequence stops 1 residue before the CDR3 end, and the germline J gene provides the missing end. The J gene is TRBJ1-2, the V gene TRBV13-2; D unclear. CDR3 length: 13 residues. V lost 2 bases and J lost 1, with 6 bases in between. Germline loops: CDR1 NNHNN, CDR2 SYGAGS (reference sequence). CDR3 sequence: CASGDRRNSDYTF. CDR3 bases read: TGTGCCAGCGGTGACAGGCGAAACTCCGACTACACC.

To note about this clone: Mouse gene names apply. From the germline J gene comes the end of the CDR3, since the read stops 1 residue before it. The chain is built from TRBV17 and TRBJ2-5; 8 bases agree with TRBD2. V shed 4 bases, J shed 1 base, and the junction held 4 bases outside the gene matches. The CDR3 loop spans 15 amino acids. CDR1 MNHDT and CDR2 YYDKIL come from the germline V gene. The part of the CDR3 DNA that was read is TGTGCTAGCAGTATGCTGGGGGGTTACCAAGACACCCAGTAC. The encoded protein is CASSMLGGYQDTQY. The whole CDR3 sequence is CASSMLGGYQDTQYF.

Regarding this clone: Here the gene names and germline are mouse. The missing CDR3 end, 1 residue past where the read stops, is filled in from the germline J gene. This rearrangement joins TRBV13-1 to TRBJ2-5, with a possible D match to TRBD1 (7 bases). The CDR3 runs to 13 residues. Germline V lookup: CDR1 NSHNY, CDR2 SYGAGN. The V end was cut by 0 bases, the J end by 6 bases, with 8 bases between. CDR3: CASSDAGGDTQYF. The part of the CDR3 DNA that was read is TGTGCCAGCAGTGATGCAGGGGGGGACACCCAGTAC.

Remarks on this clone: The gene names given are mouse names. Coverage ceases 1 residue before the CDR3 finishes, and the germline J gene fills in the end. The chain couples TRBV13-2 to TRBJ2-4; 8 bases map to TRBD2. CDR1 NNHNN and CDR2 SYGAGS come from the germline V gene (reference sequence). The CDR3 has 13 amino acids. V gave up 3 bases and J gave up 3 bases; unmatched junction bases: 0. The CDR3 spells CASGAGGQNTLYF. The sequenced part of the CDR3 DNA is TGTGCCAGCGGTGCTGGGGGGCAAAACACCTTGTAC.

In the case of this clone: Each gene name is a mouse one. The missing CDR3 end, 1 residue past where the read stops, is filled in from the germline J gene. The chain links TRBV20 to TRBJ2-1, with 11 positions matching TRBD1. Germline values: CDR1 GFQATS, CDR2 STVNSAI. V shed 4 bases and J 1 base; nucleotides not matched to a gene: 3. The CDR3 consists of 15 residues. Partial CDR3 DNA: TGTGGTGCTAACCGGGACAGGGGGAACTATGCTGAGCAGTTC. Translation gives CGANRDRGNYAEQF. The full CDR3 reads CGANRDRGNYAEQFF.

With regard to this clone: Each gene name is a mouse one. The read ends 1 residue before the CDR3 terminus; that terminus is restored from the germline J gene. V is TRBV4 and J is TRBJ1-3; D not certain. CDR1 and CDR2 from the germline V gene are LGHDT and YNNKQL (reference sequence). The CDR3 length is 13 residues. Trimming shortened V by 3 bases and J by 0 bases, and 3 bases separated the two germline ends. Incomplete CDR3 DNA: TGTGCCAGCAGCTACTATTCTGGAAATACGCTCTAT. It is translated as CASSYYSGNTLY. The full CDR3 protein reads CASSYYSGNTLYF.

In the case of this clone: Germline and genes here are mouse. The CDR3 DNA, read in part, is TGTGCCAGCAGAGGACTGGGGCCCCAAGACACCCAGTAC. This sequence encodes CASRGLGPQDTQY. The complete CDR3 sequence is CASRGLGPQDTQYF. The chain employs TRBV19 and TRBJ2-5, with 9 positions matching TRBD2. The CDR3 end falls 1 residue outside the read, so it is completed with the germline J gene. V shed 5 bases and J 2 bases; nucleotides not matched to a gene: 3. Looked up from germline, CDR1 is FNHDT and CDR2 is SITEND (reference sequence). This CDR3 comprises 14 residues.

This clone was detected only a few times. Mouse germline and gene names are used. CDR3 residues: CASSDALGFYEQYF. Incomplete CDR3 DNA: TGTGCCAGCAGTGATGCTCTGGGCTTCTATGAACAGTAC. The rearrangement links TRBV13-1 to TRBJ2-7; a weak D match, TRBD2 (5 bases). From the germline J gene comes the end of the CDR3, since the read stops 1 residue before it. Trimming took 0 bases from V and 3 from J, leaving 10 bases between them. This CDR3 comprises 14 residues. CDR1 is NSHNY and CDR2 is SYGAGN in the germline V gene.

There are a few counts of this clone. Genes and germline are mouse. CDR3 DNA (partial): TGCACCTGCAGTGGACAGATCTATGAACAGTAC. Translating it yields CTCSGQIYEQY. The complete CDR3 protein is CTCSGQIYEQYF. The gene calls are TRBV1 and TRBJ2-7, with D possibly being TRBD1 (5 bases). The observed sequence ends 1 residue before the CDR3 terminus, with the missing tail filled in from the germline J gene. The CDR3 contains 12 residues. The germline gives CDR1 NSQYPW, CDR2 LRSPGD (reference sequence). V shed 4 bases and J shed 3 bases, with 7 bases lying between them.

Of note for this clone: Gene names follow the mouse nomenclature. The read ends 1 residue shy of where the CDR3 ends; the end is completed using the germline J gene. The chain carries TRBV5 and TRBJ2-2; 11 nucleotides match TRBD2. Germline V CDR1 and CDR2: LGHNA, YNLKQL (reference sequence). This CDR3 spans 16 amino acids. The V and J ends lost 2 bases and 6 bases, in that order; junction bases with no gene match: 5. The covered CDR3 bases are TGTGCCAGCAGCCAACCGGGACTGGGGGAGGCCGGGCAGCTCTAC. This encodes CASSQPGLGEAGQLY. The CDR3 reads in full as CASSQPGLGEAGQLYF.

There are a few counts of this clone. Gene labels here are mouse ones. CDR3 bases read: TGTGCCAGCAGCTACTGGGAGGGCTATGCTGAGCAGTTC. Translated, it gives CASSYWEGYAEQF. The entire CDR3 protein reads CASSYWEGYAEQFF. The chain couples TRBV4 to TRBJ2-1, with D tentatively TRBD2 (5 bases). The CDR3 is cut off 1 residue early in the read; its end comes from the germline J gene. The CDR3 spans 14 residues. V lost 3 bases and J lost 3, with 9 bases in between. Germline values: CDR1 LGHDT, CDR2 YNNKQL (reference sequence). Supplemented by reference TRBV4 and TRBJ2-1, the full variable domain reads ETAVFQTPNYHVTQVGNEVSFNCKQTLGHDTMYWYKQDSKKLLKIMFSYNNKQLIVNETVPRRFSPQSSDKAHLNLRIKSVEPEDSAVYLCASSYWEGYAEQFFGPGTRLTVL.

The table lists this clone with a count of one. The germline and genes are mouse ones. The CDR3 end lies 1 residue beyond the end of the read and is filled in from the germline J gene. The chain employs TRBV5 and TRBJ2-4, with D possibly being TRBD2 (6 bases). Germline V gene data show CDR1 as LGHNA and CDR2 as YNLKQL (reference sequence). The CDR3 totals 16 residues. Trimming pared 0 bases from V and 0 bases from J, leaving 10 bases between. The DNA read from the CDR3 is TGTGCCAGCAGCCAAGAATCAGGGACTAGTCAAAACACCTTGTAC. Residues: CASSQESGTSQNTLY. In full, the CDR3 reads CASSQESGTSQNTLYF.

This clone appeared a single time. Gene names and germline refer to mouse. Sequencing ends 1 residue short of the CDR3 end; the germline J gene provides the rest. The chain combines TRBV13-2 with TRBJ1-1; 7 bases are a match to TRBD1. From germline, CDR1 is NNHNN and CDR2 SYGAGS (reference sequence). The CDR3 loop spans 12 amino acids. V lost 2 bases, J lost 10 bases, and 5 bases stayed unmatched. The CDR3 protein is CASGEDRVGVFF. The sequenced CDR3 bases are TGTGCCAGCGGTGAAGACAGGGTGGGAGTCTTC.

To note about this clone: Germline and genes: mouse. The CDR3 extends 1 residue past the end of the read, so its final part is completed from the germline J gene. This sequence joins TRBV2 and TRBJ2-5; weak D call: TRBD2 (5 bases). Trimming shortened V by 4 bases and J by 6 bases, and 14 bases separated the two germline ends. The germline V gene has CDR1 LGHNA and CDR2 YSYQKL. CDR3 length equals 14 residues. The CDR3 here is CASSPGGVGDTQYF. The DNA read from the CDR3 is TGTGCCAGCAGCCCCGGTGGGGTTGGGGACACCCAGTAC.

As regards this clone: Mouse gene names and germline throughout. Coverage ceases 1 residue before the CDR3 finishes, and the germline J gene fills in the end. The chain employs TRBV13-2 and TRBJ1-4; D might be TRBD1 (5 bases). Between the trimmed V and J ends, which lost 0 bases and 5 bases, there was a span of 5 bases. The germline gives CDR1 NNHNN, CDR2 SYGAGS (reference sequence). CDR3 length: 13 amino acids. The DNA read from the CDR3 is TGTGCCAGCGGTGATGCAGGGAACGAAAGATTATTT. Its protein is CASGDAGNERLF. The complete CDR3 reads CASGDAGNERLFF.

Worth noting for this clone: Mouse names are used for the genes. From the germline J gene comes the end of the CDR3, since the read stops 1 residue before it. The chain employs TRBV13-2 and TRBJ2-1; tentative D call: TRBD2 (6 bases). The germline V gene has CDR1 NNHNN and CDR2 SYGAGS (reference sequence). The CDR3 totals 14 residues. The V gene lost 5 bases and the J gene lost 6 bases, with 15 bases spanning the gap. CDR3 sequence reads: CASGPRLAPAEQFF. CDR3 bases read: TGTGCCAGCGGGCCCCGACTGGCCCCTGCTGAGCAGTTC.

A note on this clone: Gene names are mouse gene names. The CDR3 is cut off 1 residue early in the read; its end comes from the germline J gene. The V call is TRBV13-1, the J call TRBJ1-4, with 8 bases that match TRBD1. The V gene's germline CDR1 is NSHNY and CDR2 SYGAGN. J was trimmed by 5 bases and V by 4 bases; bases with no gene match: 4. CDR3 length: 14 amino acids. The CDR3 reads CASSPTGVNERLFF. The CDR3 bases that were read are TGTGCCAGCAGTCCGACAGGGGTGAACGAAAGATTATTT.